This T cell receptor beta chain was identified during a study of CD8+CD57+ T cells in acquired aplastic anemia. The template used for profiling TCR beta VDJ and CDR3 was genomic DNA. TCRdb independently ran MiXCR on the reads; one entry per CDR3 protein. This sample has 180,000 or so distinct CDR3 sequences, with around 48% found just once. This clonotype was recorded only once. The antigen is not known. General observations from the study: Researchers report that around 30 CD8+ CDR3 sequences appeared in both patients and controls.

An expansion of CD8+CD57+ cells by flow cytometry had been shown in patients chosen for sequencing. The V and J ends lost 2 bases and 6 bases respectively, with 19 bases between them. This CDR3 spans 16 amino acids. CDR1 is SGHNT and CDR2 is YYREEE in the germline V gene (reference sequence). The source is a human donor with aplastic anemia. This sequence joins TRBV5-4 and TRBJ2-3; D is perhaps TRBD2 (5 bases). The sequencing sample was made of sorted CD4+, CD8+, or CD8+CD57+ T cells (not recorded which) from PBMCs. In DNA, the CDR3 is TGTGCCAGCAGCTTAGCAGTGGGCCTAGCTAGGGATACGCAGTATTTT. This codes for CASSLAVGLARDTQYF. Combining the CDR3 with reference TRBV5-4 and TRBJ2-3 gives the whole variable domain ETGVTQSPTHLIKTRGQQVTLRCSSQSGHNTVSWYQQALGQGPQFIFQYYREEENGRGNFPPRFSGLQFPNYSSELNVNALELDDSALYLCASSLAVGLARDTQYFGPGTRLTVL.